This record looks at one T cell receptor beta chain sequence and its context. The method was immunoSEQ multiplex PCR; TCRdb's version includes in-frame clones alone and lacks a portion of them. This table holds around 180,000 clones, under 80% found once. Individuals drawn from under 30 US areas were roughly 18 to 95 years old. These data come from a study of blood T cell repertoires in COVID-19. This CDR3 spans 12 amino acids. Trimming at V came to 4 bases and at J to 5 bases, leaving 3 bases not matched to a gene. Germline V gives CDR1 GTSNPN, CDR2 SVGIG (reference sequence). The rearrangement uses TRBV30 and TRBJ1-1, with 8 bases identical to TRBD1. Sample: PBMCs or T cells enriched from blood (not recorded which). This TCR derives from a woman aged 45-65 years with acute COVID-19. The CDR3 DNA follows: TGTGCCTGGATGGGACAGGAGACTGAAGCTTTCTTT. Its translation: CAWMGQETEAFF.